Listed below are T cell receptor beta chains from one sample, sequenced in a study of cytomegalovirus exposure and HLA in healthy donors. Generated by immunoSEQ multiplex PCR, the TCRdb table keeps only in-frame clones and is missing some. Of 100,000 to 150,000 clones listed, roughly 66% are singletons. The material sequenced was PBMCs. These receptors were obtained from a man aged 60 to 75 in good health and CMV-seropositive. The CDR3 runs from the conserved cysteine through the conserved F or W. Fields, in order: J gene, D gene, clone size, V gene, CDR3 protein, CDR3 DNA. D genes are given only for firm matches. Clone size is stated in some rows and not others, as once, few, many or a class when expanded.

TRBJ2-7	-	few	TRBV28	CASSTGYRVKFSSYEQYF	TGTGCCAGCAGTACGGGTTACAGGGTCAAGTTTTCGTCCTACGAGCAGTACTTC
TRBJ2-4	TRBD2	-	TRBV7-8	CASSPRLAGAIGALNIQYF	TGTGCCAGCAGCCCCAGACTAGCGGGGGCCATCGGAGCGTTAAACATTCAGTACTTC
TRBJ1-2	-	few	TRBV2	CASRQGATYGYTF	TGTGCCAGCAGACAGGGAGCCACCTATGGCTACACCTTC
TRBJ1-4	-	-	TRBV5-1	CASSFSRQTNEKLFF	TGCGCCAGCAGCTTTAGCCGACAGACTAATGAAAAACTGTTTTTT
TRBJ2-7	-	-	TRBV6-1	CASSEAGVPSYEQYF	TGTGCCAGCAGTGAAGCGGGCGTCCCTTCCTACGAGCAGTACTTC
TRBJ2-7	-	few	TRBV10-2	CASREQYRSSYEQYF	TGCGCCAGCAGGGAGCAGTATAGGAGCTCCTACGAGCAGTACTTC
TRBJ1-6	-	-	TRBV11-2	CASSLGEGMTPLHF	TGTGCCAGCAGCTTAGGAGAGGGTATGACACCCCTCCACTTT
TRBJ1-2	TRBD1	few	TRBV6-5	CASNSPDRSYGYTF	TGTGCCAGCAATTCACCGGACAGGAGCTATGGCTACACCTTC
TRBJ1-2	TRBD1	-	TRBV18	CASSPTRDRAIGYTF	TGTGCCAGCTCACCCACGCGGGACAGGGCCATTGGCTACACCTTC
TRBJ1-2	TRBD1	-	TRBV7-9	CASSLDRGGGYTF	TGTGCCAGCAGCCTCGACAGGGGAGGTGGCTACACCTTC
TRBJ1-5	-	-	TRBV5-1	CASSSGLNQPQHF	TGCGCCAGCAGCTCGGGTCTCAATCAGCCCCAGCATTTT
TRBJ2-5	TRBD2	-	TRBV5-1	CASSLGTSGGSGQETQYF	TGCGCCAGCAGCTTGGGAACTAGCGGGGGGTCCGGGCAAGAGACCCAGTACTTC
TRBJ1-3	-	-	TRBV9	CASSVGGGSGNTIYF	TGTGCCAGCAGCGTAGGAGGGGGCTCTGGAAACACCATATATTTT
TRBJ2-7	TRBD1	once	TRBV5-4	CASADGPHRGHLLREQYF	TGTGCCAGCGCAGACGGACCACACAGGGGGCACCTACTACGCGAGCAGTACTTC
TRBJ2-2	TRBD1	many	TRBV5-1	CASSPGTGGPGELFF	TGCGCCAGCAGCCCGGGGACAGGGGGCCCCGGGGAGCTGTTTTTT
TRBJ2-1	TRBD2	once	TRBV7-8	CASSLERGSNEQFF	TGTGCCAGCAGCTTAGAGCGGGGAAGCAATGAGCAGTTCTTC
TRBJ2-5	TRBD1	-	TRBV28	CASSAFPGQGGGQTQYF	TGTGCCAGCAGTGCCTTCCCGGGACAGGGAGGGGGACAGACCCAGTACTTC
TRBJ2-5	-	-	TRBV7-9	CASSLAQGRRSETQYF	TGTGCCAGCAGCTTAGCGCAGGGTCGTAGAAGTGAGACCCAGTACTTC
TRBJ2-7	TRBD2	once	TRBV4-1	CASSPRVVAGGPVTSYEQYF	TGCGCCAGCAGCCCCCGGGTGGTAGCGGGGGGTCCCGTTACATCCTACGAGCAGTACTTC
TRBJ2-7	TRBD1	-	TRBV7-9	CASSLPTPGQASYEQYF	TGTGCCAGCAGCTTACCAACCCCGGGACAGGCGTCCTACGAGCAGTACTTC
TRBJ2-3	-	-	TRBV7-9	CASSLDLTDTQYF	TGTGCCAGCAGCTTAGATCTCACAGATACGCAGTATTTT
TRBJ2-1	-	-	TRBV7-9	CASSLGGPVWEQFF	TGTGCCAGCAGCTTAGGGGGGCCCGTTTGGGAGCAGTTCTTC
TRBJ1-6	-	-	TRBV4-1	CASSQGAAGRNSPLHF	TGCGCCAGCAGCCAGGGAGCGGCAGGGAGGAATTCACCCCTCCACTTT
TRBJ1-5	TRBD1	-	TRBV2	CASRGGAGGGQPQHF	TGTGCCAGCAGGGGGGGGGCAGGGGGCGGTCAGCCCCAGCATTTT
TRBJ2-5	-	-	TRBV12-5	CASGIPWWGGQETQYF	TGTGCTAGTGGAATCCCATGGTGGGGCGGTCAAGAGACCCAGTACTTC
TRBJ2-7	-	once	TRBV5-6	CASSLQGLDEQYF	TGTGCCAGCAGCTTGCAGGGTTTAGACGAGCAGTACTTC
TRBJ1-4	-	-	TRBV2	CASSEGFTGKGEKLFF	TGTGCCAGCAGTGAAGGCTTCACAGGGAAGGGCGAAAAACTGTTTTTT
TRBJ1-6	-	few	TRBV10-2	CASSETRGSPLHF	TGCGCCAGCAGTGAGACTCGGGGTTCACCCCTCCACTTT
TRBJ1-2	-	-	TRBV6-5	CASSWAGGAYGYTF	TGTGCCAGCAGCTGGGCGGGGGGGGCATATGGCTACACCTTC
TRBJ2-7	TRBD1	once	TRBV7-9	CASSRGQGDVNEQYF	TGTGCCAGCAGCCGGGGACAGGGGGATGTAAACGAGCAGTACTTC
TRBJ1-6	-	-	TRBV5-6	CASSSGLFYNSPLHF	TGTGCCAGCAGTTCAGGGCTCTTTTATAATTCACCCCTCCACTTT
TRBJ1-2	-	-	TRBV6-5	CASSSRGKAYGYTF	TGTGCCAGCAGTTCCCGCGGGAAAGCCTATGGCTACACCTTC
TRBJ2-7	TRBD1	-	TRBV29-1	CSVVPETGVHEQYF	TGCAGCGTAGTACCTGAGACAGGGGTACACGAGCAGTACTTC
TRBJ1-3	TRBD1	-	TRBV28	CASRRQGAPTIYF	TGTGCCAGCAGGCGACAGGGGGCGCCCACCATATATTTT
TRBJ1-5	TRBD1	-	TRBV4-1	CASSRTTGLSNRPQHF	TGCGCCAGCAGCCGAACGACAGGGTTGAGCAATCGGCCCCAGCATTTT
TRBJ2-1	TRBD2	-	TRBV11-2	CASSLIAGSLYSEQFF	TGTGCCAGCAGCTTAATAGCGGGATCACTTTATAGTGAGCAGTTCTTC